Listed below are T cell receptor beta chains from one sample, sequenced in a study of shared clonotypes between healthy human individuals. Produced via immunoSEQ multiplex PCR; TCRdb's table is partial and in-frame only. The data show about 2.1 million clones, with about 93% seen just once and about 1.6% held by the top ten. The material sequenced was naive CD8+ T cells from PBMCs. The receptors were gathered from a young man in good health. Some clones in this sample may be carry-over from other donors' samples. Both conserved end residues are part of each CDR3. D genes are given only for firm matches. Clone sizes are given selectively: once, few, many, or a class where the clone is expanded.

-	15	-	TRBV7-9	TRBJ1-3	CASTPAVSGGNTIYF	TGTGCCAGCACCCCTGCAGTGTCAGGTGGAAACACCATATATTTT
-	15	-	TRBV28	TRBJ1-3	CASSSVRTTGNTIYF	TGTGCCAGCAGTTCTGTTCGGACGACTGGAAACACCATATATTTT
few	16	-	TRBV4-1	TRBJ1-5	CASSQELGQRNQPQHF	TGCGCCAGCAGCCAAGAGTTGGGGCAGCGGAATCAGCCCCAGCATTTT
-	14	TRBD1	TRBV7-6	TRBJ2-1	CASSTGQGHNEQFF	TGTGCCAGCAGCACGGGACAGGGACACAATGAGCAGTTCTTC
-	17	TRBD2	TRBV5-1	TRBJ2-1	CASSPRLAAYSYNEQFF	TGCGCCAGCAGCCCCAGACTAGCGGCTTACTCCTACAATGAGCAGTTCTTC
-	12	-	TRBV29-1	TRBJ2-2	CSVRLGTGELFF	TGCAGCGTAAGACTGGGTACCGGGGAGCTGTTTTTT
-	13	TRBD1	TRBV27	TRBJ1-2	CASSLEGAGGYTF	TGTGCCAGCAGTTTAGAGGGGGCGGGTGGCTACACCTTC
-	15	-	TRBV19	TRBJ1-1	CASNRYNRENTEAFF	TGTGCCAGTAACCGATATAACAGGGAGAACACTGAAGCTTTCTTT
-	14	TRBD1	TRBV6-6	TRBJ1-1	CASSLGTGETEAFF	TGTGCCAGCAGCCTCGGGACAGGGGAGACTGAAGCTTTCTTT
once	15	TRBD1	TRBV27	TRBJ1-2	CASSWGQGGNYGYTF	TGTGCCAGCAGTTGGGGACAGGGAGGGAACTATGGCTACACCTTC
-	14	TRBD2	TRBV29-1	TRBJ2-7	CSAGGASGSYEQYF	TGCAGCGCTGGGGGTGCTAGCGGGAGCTACGAGCAGTACTTC
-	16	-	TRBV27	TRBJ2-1	CASSGSLVRQINEQFF	TGTGCCAGCAGTGGCTCCCTAGTTCGGCAGATCAATGAGCAGTTCTTC
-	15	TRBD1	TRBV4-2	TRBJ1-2	CASSLEGAENYGYTF	TGTGCCAGCAGCCTGGAGGGGGCCGAAAACTATGGCTACACCTTC
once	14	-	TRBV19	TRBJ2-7	CASSTNGQRYEQYF	TGTGCCAGTAGTACCAACGGACAGCGGTACGAGCAGTACTTC
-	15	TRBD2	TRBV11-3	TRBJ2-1	CASSLSSGAQVEQFF	TGTGCCAGCAGCTTGTCTAGCGGAGCCCAAGTTGAGCAGTTCTTC
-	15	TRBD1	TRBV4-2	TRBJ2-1	CASSQDRGRKNEQFF	TGTGCCAGCAGCCAGGACAGGGGGCGCAAAAATGAGCAGTTCTTC
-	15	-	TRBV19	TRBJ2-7	CASSDGFYEGYEQYF	TGTGCCAGTAGTGACGGGTTTTATGAGGGCTACGAGCAGTACTTC
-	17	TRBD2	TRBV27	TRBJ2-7	CASSSTVRLAGVYEQYF	TGTGCCAGCAGCTCCACCGTCAGACTAGCGGGAGTCTACGAGCAGTACTTC
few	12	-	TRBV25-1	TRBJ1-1	CASSERGLKAFF	TGTGCCAGCAGTGAACGGGGACTTAAAGCTTTCTTT
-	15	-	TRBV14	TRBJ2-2	CASSSYRRDTGELFF	TGTGCCAGCAGCTCCTACAGGAGGGACACCGGGGAGCTGTTTTTT
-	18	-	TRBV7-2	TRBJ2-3	CASRQTPVGPRWADTQYF	TGTGCCAGCAGACAAACCCCGGTGGGCCCCAGGTGGGCAGATACGCAGTATTTT
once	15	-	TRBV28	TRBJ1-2	CASSSGTEGNYGYTF	TGTGCCAGCAGTTCGGGTACAGAAGGCAACTATGGCTACACCTTC
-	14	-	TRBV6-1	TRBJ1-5	CASSDRKYNQPQHF	TGTGCCAGCAGTGACAGAAAGTACAATCAGCCCCAGCATTTT
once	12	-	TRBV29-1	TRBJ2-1	CTAGGPVGEQFF	TGCACTGCCGGGGGGCCGGTTGGTGAGCAGTTCTTC
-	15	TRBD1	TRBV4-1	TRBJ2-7	CASSQDMGQGFEQYF	TGCGCCAGCAGCCAAGATATGGGACAGGGTTTCGAGCAGTACTTC
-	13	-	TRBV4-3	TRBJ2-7	CASSPGTLDEQYF	TGCGCCAGCAGCCCCGGGACGCTCGACGAGCAGTACTTC
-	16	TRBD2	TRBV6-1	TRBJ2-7	CASSEGFAGVSYEQYF	TGTGCCAGCAGTGAAGGTTTCGCGGGGGTCTCCTACGAGCAGTACTTC
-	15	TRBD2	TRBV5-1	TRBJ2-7	CASSLRDYSPYEQYF	TGCGCCAGCAGCCTAAGGGACTATAGTCCCTACGAGCAGTACTTC
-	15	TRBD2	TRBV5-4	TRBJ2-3	CASSLLAGGSDTQYF	TGTGCCAGCAGCTTACTAGCGGGAGGTTCAGATACGCAGTATTTT
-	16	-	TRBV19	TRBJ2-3	CASSPNRGGGTDTQYF	TGTGCCAGTAGCCCGAACAGGGGAGGAGGCACAGATACGCAGTATTTT
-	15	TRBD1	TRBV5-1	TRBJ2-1	CASSPTGGPYNEQFF	TGCGCCAGCAGTCCCACAGGGGGTCCCTACAATGAGCAGTTCTTC
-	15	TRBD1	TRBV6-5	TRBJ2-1	CASRTRQGTYNEQFF	TGTGCCAGCAGAACCCGACAGGGGACCTACAATGAGCAGTTCTTC
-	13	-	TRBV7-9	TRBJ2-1	CASSAIVNDEQFF	TGTGCCAGCAGCGCAATAGTTAACGATGAGCAGTTCTTC
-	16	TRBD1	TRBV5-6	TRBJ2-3	CASSSPTGEGGDTQYF	TGTGCCAGCAGCTCGCCGACAGGGGAAGGGGGAGATACGCAGTATTTT
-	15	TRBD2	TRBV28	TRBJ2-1	CASTAGDELYNEQFF	TGTGCCAGCACCGCGGGGGACGAACTTTACAATGAGCAGTTCTTC
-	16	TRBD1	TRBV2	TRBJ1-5	CASSEERTGWNQPQHF	TGTGCCAGCAGTGAAGAGAGGACAGGGTGGAATCAGCCCCAGCATTTT
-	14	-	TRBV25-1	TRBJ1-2	CASSERDRGWGYTF	TGTGCCAGCAGTGAAAGGGACCGAGGCTGGGGCTACACCTTC
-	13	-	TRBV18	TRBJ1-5	CASSPPGNQPQHF	TGTGCCAGCTCACCACCCGGCAATCAGCCCCAGCATTTT
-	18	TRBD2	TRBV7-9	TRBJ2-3	CASSLGSLAGISTDTQYF	TGTGCCAGCAGCTTAGGGAGCCTAGCGGGAATTAGCACAGATACGCAGTATTTT
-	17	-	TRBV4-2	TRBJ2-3	CASSPRGLSRERDTQYF	TGTGCCAGCAGCCCACGAGGACTATCTCGGGAGAGAGATACGCAGTATTTT
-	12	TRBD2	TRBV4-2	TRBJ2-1	CASSGRAGEQFF	TGTGCCAGCAGTGGGAGGGCCGGTGAGCAGTTCTTC
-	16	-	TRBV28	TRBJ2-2	CASSPRQGLNTGELFF	TGTGCCAGCAGTCCCCGACAGGGACTGAACACCGGGGAGCTGTTTTTT
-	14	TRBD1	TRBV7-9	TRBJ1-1	CASSKDRGIAEAFF	TGTGCCAGCAGCAAAGACAGGGGGATAGCTGAAGCTTTCTTT
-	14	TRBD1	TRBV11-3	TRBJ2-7	CASSPGTESYEQYF	TGTGCCAGCAGCCCGGGGACAGAGTCCTACGAGCAGTACTTC
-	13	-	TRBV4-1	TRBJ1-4	CASSLTGSEKLFF	TGCGCCAGCAGCCTAACAGGGAGTGAAAAACTGTTTTTT
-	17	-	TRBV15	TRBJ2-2	CATSRPIFPGRTGELFF	TGTGCCACCAGCAGACCTATTTTCCCGGGGAGAACCGGGGAGCTGTTTTTT
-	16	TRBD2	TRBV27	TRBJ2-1	CASSWTSGGHYNEQFF	TGTGCCAGCAGTTGGACTAGCGGGGGCCACTACAATGAGCAGTTCTTC
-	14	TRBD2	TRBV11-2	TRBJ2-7	CASSLRTRPHEQYF	TGTGCCAGCAGCTTAAGGACTAGACCTCACGAGCAGTACTTC
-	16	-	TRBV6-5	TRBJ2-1	CASSSPTESSYNEQFF	TGTGCCAGCAGTTCACCGACCGAGAGCTCCTACAATGAGCAGTTCTTC
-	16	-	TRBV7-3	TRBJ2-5	CASSLKVGVGPETQYF	TGTGCCAGCAGCTTAAAGGTAGGAGTGGGCCCCGAGACCCAGTACTTC
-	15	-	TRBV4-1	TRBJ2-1	CASSQETGYYNEQFF	TGCGCCAGCAGCCAAGAGACAGGCTACTACAATGAGCAGTTCTTC
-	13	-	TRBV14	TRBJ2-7	CASSQGFLGEQYF	TGTGCCAGCAGCCAGGGCTTTTTAGGGGAGCAGTACTTC
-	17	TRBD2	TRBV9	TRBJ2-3	CASSVRSRGAGGDTQYF	TGTGCCAGCAGCGTTCGTTCTCGCGGAGCGGGGGGAGATACGCAGTATTTT
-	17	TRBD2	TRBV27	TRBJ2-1	CASGPNLRGSSYNEQFF	TGTGCCAGCGGCCCCAATCTGCGGGGGAGCTCCTACAATGAGCAGTTCTTC
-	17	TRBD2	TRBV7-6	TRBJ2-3	CASSRVSGLAVENTQYF	TGTGCCAGCAGCCGCGTATCGGGACTAGCGGTGGAGAATACGCAGTATTTT
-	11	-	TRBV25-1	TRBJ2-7	CASSGSYEQYF	TGTGCCAGCAGTGGAAGCTACGAGCAGTACTTC
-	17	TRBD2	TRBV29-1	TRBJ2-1	CSVEGISGRGTYNEQFF	TGCAGCGTTGAAGGTATTAGCGGGAGGGGTACCTACAATGAGCAGTTCTTC
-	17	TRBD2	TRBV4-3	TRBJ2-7	CASSQGTSGGGSYEQYF	TGCGCCAGCAGCCAAGGGACATCGGGAGGGGGCTCCTACGAGCAGTACTTC
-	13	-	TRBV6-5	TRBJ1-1	CASSYQQDTEAFF	TGTGCCAGCAGTTACCAACAGGACACTGAAGCTTTCTTT
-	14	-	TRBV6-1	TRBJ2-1	CASSGRRWLDEQFF	TGTGCCAGCAGTGGCCGACGGTGGTTGGATGAGCAGTTCTTC